Presented here are 20 T cell receptor beta chains from one specimen sequenced in a study of human T cells and chemical hapten exposure. TCRdb re-derived calls from the RACE reads in MiXCR, one entry per CDR3 protein. The repertoire holds under 70,000 distinct CDR3 sequences, with 10% to 12% as singletons. Time point meaning: pre-sensitization, week 0. Stated treatment: therapeutic diphenylcyclopropenone sensitization with weekly scalp DPC. The sample was whole blood, taken in connection with sensitization to the hapten diphenylcyclopropenone (DPC). The receptors were gathered from a woman between 40 and 55 years old with alopecia areata. Some clones in this sample may be carry-over from other donors' samples.

This clonotype appeared many times. The chain has TRBV3-1 and TRBJ2-1; TRBD2 matches at 11 bases. The germline V gene has CDR1 LGHDT and CDR2 YNNKEL (reference sequence). V dropped 2 bases and J dropped 7; count of bases not matched to a gene: 7. The CDR3 extends over 16 amino acids. The CDR3 loop is CASSQRGGLAVNEQFF. The CDR3 nucleotides read TGTGCCAGCAGCCAAAGGGGGGGACTAGCGGTAAATGAGCAGTTCTTC.

This clonotype was counted ten times or more. This chain connects TRBV2 to TRBJ1-6; 7 nucleotides agree with TRBD1. J gave up 7 bases and V 8 bases, and 11 bases lay outside the gene matches. The length of the CDR3 is 15 residues. Germline CDR1 and CDR2: SNHLY and FYNNEI. In DNA, the CDR3 is TGTGCCAGCGCCTCCTCCGGGACAGCAAATTCACCCCTCCACTTT. Its protein product is CASASSGTANSPLHF.

In its sample, this clonotype was seen many times. The chain joins TRBV19 to TRBJ1-3; unclear D gene. This CDR3 spans 14 amino acids. Trimming pared 10 bases from V and 0 bases from J, leaving 13 bases between. The germline gives CDR1 LNHDA, CDR2 SQIVND (reference sequence). CDR3: CATTNRDSGNTIYF. In DNA form, the CDR3 reads TGTGCCACCACAAACCGCGACTCTGGAAACACCATATATTTT.

This clonotype came up a few times. CDR3 region: CASSFRTSGSLVEQFF. CDR3 in DNA: TGTGCCAGCAGTTTTAGGACTAGCGGGAGCTTAGTTGAGCAGTTCTTC. The chain couples TRBV27 to TRBJ2-1, with 13 nucleotides matching TRBD2. Trimming removed 3 bases from V and 9 bases from J; junction bases left unmatched: 8. Germline-derived CDR1 and CDR2 are MNHEY and SMNVEV (reference sequence). The CDR3 runs to 16 residues.

There are a few counts of this clonotype. The genes are TRBV11-2 and TRBJ2-1, with 8 positions matching TRBD2. In germline, CDR1 is SGHAT, CDR2 FQNNGV. Trimming took 5 bases from V and 6 from J; bases not matched to a gene: 3. The CDR3 totals 13 residues. In DNA form, the CDR3 reads TGTGCCAGCAGCCGGGGACTAGTCAATGAGCAGTTCTTC. Amino acid sequence: CASSRGLVNEQFF.

This clonotype occurred a few times. The rearrangement uses TRBV7-9 and TRBJ2-2, with D tentatively TRBD1 (5 bases). This CDR3 region has 16 residues. Germline V gene data show CDR1 as SEHNR and CDR2 as FQNEAQ (reference sequence). V lost 8 bases, J lost 0 bases, and 16 bases lay in between. The CDR3 region is CASPKERGSNTGELFF. The CDR3 DNA sequence: TGTGCCAGCCCTAAGGAAAGGGGATCGAACACCGGGGAGCTGTTTTTT.

In its sample, this clonotype ranks as medium-sized. The chain is built from TRBV4-1 and TRBJ1-1; unclear D gene. The V gene's germline CDR1 is MGHRA and CDR2 YSYEKL. V was trimmed by 4 bases and J by 8 bases, leaving 17 bases between them. CDR3 length: 14 residues. CDR3 sequence: CASSPASGDAEAFF. The CDR3 region has the DNA TGCGCCAGCAGCCCAGCCAGCGGAGACGCCGAAGCTTTCTTT.

The V call is TRBV6-6, the J call TRBJ1-5; no clear D. CDR1 is MNHNY, CDR2 SVGAGI, per germline (reference sequence). V was pared by 6 bases and J by 6 bases, with 12 bases between. CDR3 size: 13 residues. The CDR3 DNA sequence: TGTGCCAGCAGCCAGCGGGAGGGTCAGCCCCAGCATTTT. It specifies CASSQREGQPQHF.

CDR3 loop: CSAQTVNTEAFF. The CDR3 DNA reads TGCAGTGCCCAGACAGTAAACACTGAAGCTTTCTTT. This chain connects TRBV20-1 to TRBJ1-1; the D gene is possibly TRBD1 (5 bases). The germline CDR1 and CDR2 sequences are DFQATT and SNEGSKA (reference sequence). This CDR3 spans 12 amino acids. Trimming shortened V by 6 bases and J by 2 bases, and 10 bases separated the two germline ends.

This chain links TRBV12-3 or TRBV12-4 with TRBJ2-1; possible D gene TRBD2, 6 bases. The CDR3 runs to 20 residues. V lost 8 bases, J lost 0 bases, and 29 bases lay in between. As DNA, the CDR3 is TGTGCCAGCTCCCCCGGGGTCGTGTTCCCAGGAGGGAGCTCCTACAATGAGCAGTTCTTC. Its protein product is CASSPGVVFPGGSSYNEQFF.

The genes are TRBV7-2 and TRBJ1-2, with TRBD1 matching over 10 bases. CDR3 length: 16 residues. CDR1 is SGHTA, CDR2 FQGNSA, per germline. J was trimmed by 4 bases and V by 0 bases; bases with no gene match: 5. CDR3 in DNA: TGTGCCAGCAGCTTAGCCGGGACAGGGGCTTCCTATGGCTACACCTTC. It specifies CASSLAGTGASYGYTF.

This clonotype was picked up many times. The chain uses TRBV15 and TRBJ2-2; possible D gene TRBD1, 6 bases. Trimming cost V 0 bases and J 0 bases, with 8 bases left between them. This CDR3 is 16 amino acids long. Germline-derived CDR1 and CDR2 are LNHNV and YYDKDF (reference sequence). CDR3 nucleotide sequence: TGTGCCACCAGCAGAGATCGACAGGCGAACACCGGGGAGCTGTTTTTT. Protein: CATSRDRQANTGELFF. The full variable domain, its missing parts supplied by reference TRBV15 and TRBJ2-2, is DAMVIQNPRYQVTQFGKPVTLSCSQTLNHNVMYWYQQKSSQAPKLLFHYYDKDFNNEADTPDNFQSRRPNTSFCFLDIRSPGLGDTAMYLCATSRDRQANTGELFFGEGSRLTVL.

This chain uses TRBV14 with TRBJ1-4; no clear D. This CDR3 has 18 amino acids. V was cut by 0 bases and J by 5 bases, with 19 bases left in between. Germline lookup yields CDR1 SGHDN and CDR2 FVKESK. The CDR3 sequence is CASSQEGLARRYNEKLFF. The CDR3 DNA is TGTGCCAGCAGCCAAGAAGGGCTCGCGCGGCGGTACAATGAAAAACTGTTTTTT.

This clonotype was recorded at least ten times. This sequence joins TRBV7-2 and TRBJ1-2, with a weak D call TRBD1 (5 bases). Trimming pared 7 bases from V and 3 bases from J, leaving 12 bases between. The CDR3 sequence is 13 residues long. CDR1 is SGHTA, CDR2 FQGNSA, per germline. DNA for the CDR3: TGTGCCAGCACCCCGGGGGGTTACTATGGCTACACCTTC. It is translated as CASTPGGYYGYTF.

This clonotype has a handful of counts. The chain carries TRBV19 and TRBJ1-2; 7 positions agree with TRBD1. This CDR3 is 15 amino acids long. Germline V gene lookup returns CDR1 LNHDA and CDR2 SQIVND (reference sequence). The ends lost 7 bases at V and 4 bases at J; junction bases unmatched: 12. In DNA, the CDR3 is TGTGCCAGTAAAAGGGGGACGACAGGGACCTATGGCTACACCTTC. It encodes CASKRGTTGTYGYTF.

This clonotype was counted many times. J is TRBJ1-3 and V is TRBV2, with D possibly being TRBD1 (5 bases). V lost 3 bases, J lost 4 bases, and 13 bases lay in between. The germline V gene encodes CDR1 SNHLY and CDR2 FYNNEI. The CDR3 covers 15 residues. CDR3 protein: CASSEGGVAGNTIYF. CDR3 bases: TGTGCCAGCAGTGAGGGAGGGGTCGCCGGAAACACCATATATTTT.

This clonotype was recorded many times. This chain uses TRBV7-8 with TRBJ2-2; TRBD1 matches 10 bases. CDR3 length equals 15 residues. The germline V gene encodes CDR1 SGHVS and CDR2 FQNEAQ. The J segment lost 5 bases and the V segment lost 5 bases, leaving 5 bases of the junction unmatched. CDR3 protein: CASSRRTGGTGELFF. For the CDR3, the DNA is TGTGCCAGCAGCCGAAGGACAGGGGGAACCGGGGAGCTGTTTTTT.

This clonotype was counted only a few times. The chain's CDR3 is CAWRQGSNQPQHF. The DNA of the CDR3 is TGTGCCTGGAGACAGGGGAGCAATCAGCCCCAGCATTTT. The chain is built from TRBV30 and TRBJ1-5, with 7 positions matching TRBD1. Trimming cost V 3 bases and J 1 base; bases outside gene matches: 0. The CDR3 sequence is 13 residues long. Per the germline V gene, CDR1 is GTSNPN and CDR2 is SVGIG (reference sequence).

This clonotype was observed many times. This chain links TRBV10-1 with TRBJ1-3, with 8 bases that match TRBD1. The junction had 1 base not matched to a gene; V was cut back by 6 bases and J by 6 bases. The germline V gene encodes CDR1 WNHNN and CDR2 SYGVQD (reference sequence). The CDR3 is made up of 12 amino acids. The CDR3: CASRTGANTIYF. The CDR3, as DNA: TGCGCCAGCAGGACAGGGGCAAACACCATATATTTT.

This clonotype turned up a few times. CDR3 in amino acids: CAIQPTGRGNEQFF. The CDR3 DNA sequence: TGTGCCATCCAGCCGACAGGGAGGGGCAATGAGCAGTTCTTC. The genes are TRBV25-1 and TRBJ2-1, with D possibly called TRBD1 or TRBD2 (7 bases each). This CDR3 has 14 residues. V was pared by 10 bases and J by 6 bases, with 19 bases between. Germline V gene sequence: CDR1 MGHDK, CDR2 SYGVNS.